These T cell receptor beta chains were read from a single sample in a study of blood T cell repertoires in COVID-19. The protocol was immunoSEQ multiplex PCR, while the TCRdb copy is restricted to in-frame clones and leaves out a portion. The data contain approximately 240,000 clones, 85% to 90% of them singletons. Input material: PBMCs or T cells enriched from blood (not recorded which). The receptor set was obtained from a woman in her 50s in a cohort exposed to, infected with or recovered from COVID-19 (not recorded which). CDR3s include the opening cysteine and the closing phenylalanine or tryptophan. Fields, in order: clone size, J gene, V gene, D gene, CDR3 DNA, CDR3 protein. D genes are given only for firm matches. The size of a clone is reported for some rows only, either as once, few or many, or as a class for expanded clones.

once | TRBJ2-2 | TRBV10-3 | TRBD1 | TGTGCCATCAGTGGCGGACAGGGGGCTCTGGCCGGGGAGCTGTTTTTT | CAISGGQGALAGELFF
once | TRBJ2-5 | TRBV7-3 | NA | TGTGCCAGCAGCACCCAGGGGTCCGAGACGACCCAGTACTTC | CASSTQGSETTQYF
NA | TRBJ2-5 | TRBV11-1 | NA | TGTGCCAGCGCGGGGCCCGATAGTTCATGGACCCAGTACTTC | CASAGPDSSWTQYF
NA | TRBJ2-5 | TRBV11-2 | TRBD1 | TGTGCCAGCAGTCCGACAGGGTGGCAAAAAGAGACCCAGTACTTC | CASSPTGWQKETQYF
NA | TRBJ2-5 | TRBV5-6 | NA | TGTGCCAGCAGCCGACCGTGGGGTAGCGAGCAAGAGACCCAGTACTTC | CASSRPWGSEQETQYF
NA | TRBJ1-6 | TRBV30 | TRBD1 | TGTGCCTGGACCGGGACAGCTAGCTCCTATAATTCACCCCTCCACTTT | CAWTGTASSYNSPLHF
once | TRBJ2-3 | TRBV11-2 | NA | TGTGCCAGCAGCTTAGACCCTAGCCCCACAGATACGCAGTATTTT | CASSLDPSPTDTQYF
NA | TRBJ1-2 | TRBV6-5 | NA | TGTGCCAGCAGTTGGGACACGTCCGGCTCTAACTATGGCTACACCTTC | CASSWDTSGSNYGYTF
NA | TRBJ1-3 | TRBV30 | NA | TGTGCCTGGAGGGTTACAGGGACCTCTGGAAACACCATATATTTT | CAWRVTGTSGNTIYF
NA | TRBJ1-2 | TRBV7-2 | TRBD1 | TGTGCCAGCAGCCCCGGGACAGGGGGCGGCTATGGCTACACCTTC | CASSPGTGGGYGYTF
NA | TRBJ2-5 | TRBV19 | TRBD1 | TGTGCCAGTAGTACACAGGGGCGCACGGAGACCCAGTACTTC | CASSTQGRTETQYF
NA | TRBJ2-3 | TRBV7-3 | TRBD2 | TGTGCCAGCGGAGCGGGGGGTGTGGCAGATACGCAGTATTTT | CASGAGGVADTQYF
NA | TRBJ2-1 | TRBV5-6 | TRBD2 | TGTGCCAGCAGCTTTAGCGGGGTGGAGCAGTTCTTC | CASSFSGVEQFF
NA | TRBJ2-5 | TRBV4-2 | TRBD1 | TGTGCCAGCAGCCAAGGTCCCGACAGGGGGTTACAAGAGACCCAGTACTTC | CASSQGPDRGLQETQYF
NA | TRBJ1-1 | TRBV29-1 | NA | TGCAGCGTTTCGGACAGAACGGCTGCTACTGAAGCTTTCTTT | CSVSDRTAATEAFF
NA | TRBJ2-7 | TRBV18 | NA | TGTGCCAGCTCACGCGCGCGACAGCTTAGGTACGAGCAGTACTTC | CASSRARQLRYEQYF
NA | TRBJ2-7 | TRBV5-4 | TRBD2 | TGTGCCAGCAGTACCGGGACTAGCGGGGGATACGAGCAGTACTTC | CASSTGTSGGYEQYF
NA | TRBJ1-4 | TRBV27 | NA | TGTGCCAGCAGCCGGGGGGTGGGGGGACTAGATGAAAAACTGTTTTTT | CASSRGVGGLDEKLFF
once | TRBJ1-1 | TRBV19 | NA | TGTGCCAGTATTGACAGACAAAACACTGAAGCTTTCTTT | CASIDRQNTEAFF
NA | TRBJ1-5 | TRBV28 | TRBD1 | TGTGCCAGCAGTTTTAGTGACAGGGCTGGTCAGCCCCAGCATTTT | CASSFSDRAGQPQHF
few | TRBJ2-3 | TRBV6-2/TRBV6-3 | TRBD2 | TGTGCCAGCAGTATAGCGGGGGGCCACACAGATACGCAGTATTTT | CASSIAGGHTDTQYF
NA | TRBJ2-7 | TRBV12-1 | NA | TGTGCCAGCAGCTTTGTAGCGGGGGTTCGAAGCTATCCTCTCTACTTC | CASSFVAGVRSYPLYF
NA | TRBJ2-4 | TRBV4-3 | TRBD2 | TGCGCCAGCAGCCAAGATACCAGTCGGGGGGACATTCAGTACTTC | CASSQDTSRGDIQYF
once | TRBJ1-5 | TRBV27 | NA | TGTGCCAGCAGTCCCAGGGGTCGCAATCAGCCCCAGCATTTT | CASSPRGRNQPQHF
NA | TRBJ1-1 | TRBV5-6 | NA | TGTGCCAGCAGCTTGGGCGTGGAGAGCTCTATGAACACTGAAGCTTTCTTT | CASSLGVESSMNTEAFF
NA | TRBJ1-1 | TRBV3-1/TRBV3-2 | NA | TGTGCCAGCGTCGCCGCGGGTACCATGAACACTGAAGCTTTCTTT | CASVAAGTMNTEAFF
NA | TRBJ2-7 | TRBV9 | NA | TGTGCCAGCAGCCCCACAGGGTTAGCCACCGAGCAGTACTTC | CASSPTGLATEQYF
NA | TRBJ1-2 | TRBV3-1/TRBV3-2 | NA | TGTGCCAGCAGCGACAGACCAGCTAACTATGGCTACACCTTC | CASSDRPANYGYTF